These T cell receptor beta chains were read from a single sample in a study of shared clonotypes between healthy human individuals. TCRdb's table, derived via immunoSEQ multiplex PCR, lists solely in-frame clones and lacks some. The sample yields about 2.4 million clones, 93% seen once. Material: naive CD4+ T cells from PBMCs. The receptors originated from a man between 18 and 35 years old in good health. Some clones in this sample may be carry-over from other donors' samples. Each CDR3 is given without its conserved first and last residue. Fields, in order: clone size, CDR3 length, J gene, D gene, V gene, CDR3 protein. D genes are given only for firm matches. Rows give clone size only sometimes, using once, few, many, or a class for an expanded clone.

>-|13|TRBJ2-7|-|TRBV18
ASSNTRIQTYEQY
>-|11|TRBJ2-7|-|TRBV4-1
ASSRGPHYEQY
>-|11|TRBJ2-7|TRBD1|TRBV29-1
SVELDRGYEQY
>-|14|TRBJ1-5|-|TRBV28
ASSLARGVGNQPQH
>-|11|TRBJ1-2|-|TRBV6-1
ASSYLGVAGYT
>-|13|TRBJ1-4|-|TRBV28
ASSPPRAGGEKLF
>-|11|TRBJ1-1|-|TRBV28
ASSFPGNTEAF
>-|13|TRBJ2-7|-|TRBV9
ASSVGGTIGDEQY
>few|9|TRBJ1-1|-|TRBV2
ASSRNTEAF
>-|12|TRBJ2-3|-|TRBV7-9
ASSLASGKVGQY
>-|14|TRBJ2-2|-|TRBV5-5
ASSTWTAPNTGELF
>-|13|TRBJ2-3|TRBD2|TRBV12-5
ASGGGLAGADTQY
>-|9|TRBJ1-1|-|TRBV28
ASRTAGRAF
>-|11|TRBJ2-5|TRBD1|TRBV28
ASSYRGLETQY
>once|13|TRBJ2-3|TRBD2|TRBV7-2
ASSPPREGHDTQY
>-|14|TRBJ1-3|-|TRBV27
ASSSLDRVSGNTIY
>-|14|TRBJ2-4|-|TRBV5-5
ASSPVVGLAKNIQY
>-|12|TRBJ2-5|TRBD2|TRBV6-5
ASRSPGGRETQY
>-|15|TRBJ2-1|TRBD2|TRBV14
ASSKRSTSGRDNEQF
>-|11|TRBJ2-1|-|TRBV28
ASSLARFNEQF
>few|12|TRBJ1-3|-|TRBV9
ASSADSSGNTIY